This paragraph covers one T cell receptor (beta chain) sequence. Some clones are missing from TCRdb's copy, which holds only in-frame ones; the method was immunoSEQ multiplex PCR. The table shows about 56,000 clones, with 90% to 95% occurring only once. This entry comes from a study of technical replicates of blood from a handful of donors. V dropped 5 bases and J dropped 7 bases, with 18 bases sitting between them. This CDR3 is 14 amino acids long. Germline values: CDR1 GTSNPN, CDR2 SVGIG (reference sequence). What was sequenced was PBMCs. The chain is built from TRBV30 and TRBJ1-5; D is perhaps TRBD1 (6 bases). The clonotype was recovered from a human donor in good health. Some clones in this sample may be carry-over from other donors' samples. This CDR3 is CAWDRGGGSQPQHF. DNA of the CDR3: TGTGCCTGGGACCGAGGGGGGGGCAGCCAGCCCCAGCATTTT.